This T cell receptor beta chain was sequenced for a study of early T cells in non-severe SARS-CoV-2 infection. About the study: Unsorted whole-blood RNA was sequenced in bulk, leaving chains unpaired. Study-wide results and caveats: Matching against VDJdb likely underestimated virus-specific expansions, favoring anti-spike CD8.

Details on this clonotype: Its antigen is still unknown.

As part of library construction, unique molecular identifiers were attached to individual cDNA molecules. MiXCR, run by TCRdb on the 5' RACE reads, gives a single entry per CDR3 protein. The sample has about 30,000 distinct CDR3 sequences, 3.9% seen once. CDR1 is SGHDT, CDR2 YYEEEE, per germline. Between the trimmed V and J ends, which lost 4 bases and 3 bases, there was a span of 16 bases. CDR3 length equals 15 residues. The clonotype was recovered from an adult who was a healthcare worker with PCR-confirmed SARS-CoV-2 infection or an uninfected control (not recorded which). The chain recombines TRBV5-6 with TRBJ1-2; a weak D match, TRBD1 (5 bases). The specimen sequenced was whole blood. The CDR3, as DNA: TGTGCCAGCAGCCGCCGCAGGGACTCCGACTATGGCTACACCTTC. It encodes CASSRRRDSDYGYTF.